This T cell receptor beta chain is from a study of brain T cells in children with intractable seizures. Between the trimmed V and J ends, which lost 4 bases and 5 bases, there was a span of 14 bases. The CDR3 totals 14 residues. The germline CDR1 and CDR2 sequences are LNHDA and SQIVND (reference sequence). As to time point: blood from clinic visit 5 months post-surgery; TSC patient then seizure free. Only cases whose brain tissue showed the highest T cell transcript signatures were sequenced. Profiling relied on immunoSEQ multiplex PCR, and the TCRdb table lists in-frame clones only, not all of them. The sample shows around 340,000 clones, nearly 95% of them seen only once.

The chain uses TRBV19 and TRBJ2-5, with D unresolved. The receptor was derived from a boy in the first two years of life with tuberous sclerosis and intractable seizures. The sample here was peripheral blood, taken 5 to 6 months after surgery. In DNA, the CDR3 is TGTGCCAGTAGTAGTGGGGTCGGTACGGAGACCCAGTACTTC. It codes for CASSSGVGTETQYF.